A selection of T cell receptor beta chains follows, all from one sample in a study of vaccination and CD4 T cells after COVID-19. TCRdb processed the PCR reads anew with MiXCR; each CDR3 protein has one entry. The repertoire holds 13,000 or so distinct CDR3 sequences, with more than 45% as singletons. For these receptors, no antigen is known. Sequenced input: CD4+ T cells from blood, cultured in vitro. These TCRs come from a human donor who had recovered from COVID-19. CDR3s include the opening cysteine and the closing phenylalanine or tryptophan. The D gene is left open where the match is weak. A clone size is listed for some rows: how often the clone was seen (once, few, many), or a class if it is expanded.

V: TRBV6-5; D: TRBD1; J: TRBJ1-3; size: few; CDR3: CASSYAGQGFGNTIYF; DNA: TGTGCCAGCAGTTATGCGGGACAGGGTTTTGGAAACACCATATATTTT
V: TRBV7-9; D: NA; J: TRBJ2-6; size: few; CDR3: CASSPSGSGANVLTF; DNA: TGTGCCAGCAGCCCCTCGGGCTCTGGGGCCAACGTCCTGACTTTC
V: TRBV2; D: NA; J: TRBJ1-5; size: NA; CDR3: CASQLSQPQHF; DNA: TGTGCCAGCCAGCTTTCCCAGCCCCAGCATTTT
V: TRBV6-1; D: NA; J: TRBJ2-7; size: NA; CDR3: CASENSYEQYF; DNA: TGTGCGTCTGAAAACTCCTACGAGCAGTACTTC
V: TRBV2; D: NA; J: TRBJ1-1; size: NA; CDR3: CASSDDRSEAFF; DNA: TGTGCCAGCAGCGATGACAGGTCTGAAGCTTTCTTT
V: TRBV7-2; D: NA; J: TRBJ2-3; size: NA; CDR3: CASSSQTGRQGGAQYF; DNA: TGTGCCAGCAGCTCGCAGACAGGGAGACAAGGGGGGGCGCAGTATTTT
V: TRBV20-1; D: TRBD1; J: TRBJ1-2; size: few; CDR3: CSATDRDSGYTF; DNA: TGCAGTGCTACCGACAGGGATTCAGGCTACACCTTC
V: TRBV27; D: NA; J: TRBJ2-7; size: NA; CDR3: CASIGRTDKSYEQYF; DNA: TGTGCCAGCATCGGCCGGACGGACAAAAGCTACGAGCAGTACTTC
V: TRBV24-1; D: NA; J: TRBJ1-2; size: few; CDR3: CATSDYLGYTF; DNA: TGTGCCACCAGTGATTACCTCGGCTACACCTTC
V: TRBV7-2; D: TRBD2; J: TRBJ2-5; size: few; CDR3: CASSFSGSEETQYF; DNA: TGTGCCAGCAGCTTCAGCGGGAGTGAGGAGACCCAGTACTTC
V: TRBV11-2; D: NA; J: TRBJ2-5; size: NA; CDR3: CASSLEAGRGTQYF; DNA: TGTGCCAGCAGCTTAGAGGCAGGCCGGGGGACCCAGTACTTC
V: TRBV6-5; D: NA; J: TRBJ1-6; size: NA; CDR3: CASSYQENSPLHF; DNA: TGTGCCAGCAGTTACCAGGAGAATTCACCCCTCCACTTT
V: TRBV5-1; D: TRBD1; J: TRBJ1-1; size: few; CDR3: CASSLTGTANTEAFF; DNA: TGCGCCAGCAGCTTGACTGGGACAGCGAACACTGAAGCTTTCTTT
V: TRBV2; D: TRBD1; J: TRBJ2-2; size: few; CDR3: CASSVDRDNTGELFF; DNA: TGTGCCAGCAGTGTGGACAGGGACAACACCGGGGAGCTGTTTTTT
V: TRBV21-1; D: NA; J: TRBJ2-1; size: NA; CDR3: CASSKSLSGCEQFF; DNA: TGTGCCAGCAGCAAATCCCTGTCGGGCTGTGAGCAGTTCTTC
V: TRBV27; D: NA; J: TRBJ1-5; size: NA; CDR3: CASSLGSGRGNQPQHF; DNA: TGTGCCAGCAGTTTAGGGTCGGGCAGGGGTAATCAGCCCCAGCATTTT
V: TRBV20-1; D: NA; J: TRBJ2-1; size: NA; CDR3: CSARSGEQFF; DNA: TGCAGTGCCCGAAGTGGTGAGCAGTTCTTC
V: TRBV5-1; D: NA; J: TRBJ1-6; size: few; CDR3: CASSLRGDNSPLHF; DNA: TGCGCCAGCAGCTTGAGGGGTGACAATTCACCCCTCCACTTT
V: TRBV6-1; D: NA; J: TRBJ1-1; size: few; CDR3: CASGPLKNTEAFF; DNA: TGTGCCAGCGGGCCCCTAAAGAACACTGAAGCTTTCTTT
V: TRBV15; D: NA; J: TRBJ1-4; size: NA; CDR3: CATSRAPQSTNEKLFF; DNA: TGTGCCACCAGCAGAGCGCCGCAGTCAACTAATGAAAAACTGTTTTTT
V: TRBV4-3; D: TRBD1; J: TRBJ2-1; size: NA; CDR3: CASSQHRGSSGGEQFF; DNA: TGCGCCAGCAGCCAGCACAGGGGGTCTTCAGGGGGTGAGCAGTTCTTC
V: TRBV14; D: NA; J: TRBJ1-1; size: NA; CDR3: CASSQVLGHHTEAFF; DNA: TGTGCCAGCAGCCAAGTTCTGGGTCACCATACTGAAGCTTTCTTT
V: TRBV6-2/TRBV6-3; D: TRBD2; J: TRBJ2-7; size: NA; CDR3: CASRDSGRPPYEQYF; DNA: TGTGCCAGCAGAGATAGCGGGAGGCCGCCCTACGAGCAGTACTTC
V: TRBV10-2; D: NA; J: TRBJ1-1; size: once; CDR3: CASRDTGNTEAFF; DNA: TGCGCCAGCCGAGATACAGGGAATACTGAAGCTTTCTTT
V: TRBV21-1; D: NA; J: TRBJ2-2; size: few; CDR3: CASITRNYWTNGELFF; DNA: TGTGCCAGCATCACCCGGAATTACTGGACAAACGGGGAGCTGTTTTTT
V: TRBV5-4; D: NA; J: TRBJ2-5; size: NA; CDR3: CASSLEGPAETQYF; DNA: TGTGCCAGCAGCTTGGAGGGGCCGGCGGAGACCCAGTACTTC
V: TRBV15; D: NA; J: TRBJ2-3; size: NA; CDR3: CATSRTLSTDTQYF; DNA: TGTGCCACCAGCAGAACCCTTAGCACAGATACGCAGTATTTT
V: TRBV12-3/TRBV12-4; D: NA; J: TRBJ2-3; size: NA; CDR3: CASSRSHRTDTQYF; DNA: TGTGCCAGCAGTCGAAGCCACAGAACAGATACGCAGTATTTT
V: TRBV20-1; D: NA; J: TRBJ2-6; size: NA; CDR3: CSARDSGGTGANVLTF; DNA: TGCAGTGCTAGAGATAGTGGGGGGACTGGGGCCAACGTCCTGACTTTC
V: TRBV28; D: NA; J: TRBJ1-5; size: NA; CDR3: CASRPAGGNQPQHF; DNA: TGTGCCAGCAGACCCGCCGGAGGGAATCAGCCCCAGCATTTT
V: TRBV6-5; D: TRBD2; J: TRBJ2-5; size: few; CDR3: CASSYSASGRDGETQYF; DNA: TGTGCCAGCAGTTACTCGGCTAGCGGGAGGGATGGGGAGACCCAGTACTTC
V: TRBV29-1; D: NA; J: TRBJ2-7; size: NA; CDR3: CSGKDPGGDEQYF; DNA: TGCAGCGGGAAGGACCCAGGAGGTGACGAGCAGTACTTC